This T cell receptor beta chain was recorded in a study of shared clonotypes between healthy human individuals (dated by TCRdb to the early 2020s). In the study overall: A couple of women and a few men aged 18 to 49 years were included in the cohort. Per donor, three plates each were used for CD4 naive and CD4 memory, two for CD8 naive, and one for CD8 memory. To estimate repertoire size and how much clonotypes are shared between individuals, the study performed deep sequencing of blood TCR repertoires from a few healthy adults. To increase sequencing depth and limit assay-specific biases, different laboratories used diverse techniques to prepare libraries and sequence TCR repertoires. Between about 0.85 and 9.5 billion PBMCs per donor were obtained by leukapheresis.

CD8 naive samples were obtained by positive selection for CCR7 among CD45RO-negative cells, yielding a CD45RA+CCR7+ population from which TemRA cells were excluded. The donors were healthy, HIV-negative adults with no recently reported acute infections or vaccinations. Only Caucasian adults living in Nashville, Tennessee, USA were represented among the donors. Blood was collected by leukapheresis, and PBMCs were isolated by Ficoll-Histopaque density gradient centrifugation and then cryopreserved in liquid nitrogen vapor phase. Analytical flow cytometry was used to check the purity and quantity of each magnetically sorted T cell population. Each sorted fraction had its genomic DNA isolated and then quantified by UV absorbance on a Nanodrop 2000c. What the authors observed across the whole study: Incomplete sequencing was indicated by rarefaction of sorted-subset datasets, despite the large sequencing depth. Larger estimated clonotype richness was generally found for naive subsets than for memory subsets. Compared with non-shared clonotypes, clonotypes shared by all four sorted-subset donors had higher generation probabilities. Sampling was restricted to blood, and TCR repertoires in tissues likely differ from the TCR repertoires found in blood. Pairwise subsampling led to the expectation that sequencing depth would affect the degree of clonotype sharing among donors. Approximately 4.8% of naive CD4, more than 3% of naive CD8, approximately 2.2% of memory CD4, and around 0.4% of memory CD8 clonotypes were shared across a few donors. Because the study included a small number of donors, the genetic and exposure-history diversity represented was limited.

TCR CDR3 regions were amplified from genomic DNA by multiplex PCR using the deep immunoSEQ assay. Extracted genomic DNA from each cell subset was spread evenly across all wells of several immunoSEQ 96-well plates, with each plate serving as a replicate. For sorted subsets, 200 to 250 ng of genomic DNA, equivalent to 25,000 to 30,000 T cell genomes, went into each replicate PCR. Purified libraries were quantified with a Qubit 3.0 fluorometer, sized on a Bioanalyzer 2100, and re-quantified with the KAPA Library Quantification kit. Every immunoSEQ 96-well plate was sequenced on a dedicated single-read 150-cycle Illumina NextSeq 550 flow cell. The source study handled its data this way. The immunoSEQ output contained only junctional sequences without quality scores, so filtering could not match that applied to full-length reads. Sequences were annotated with PyIR, a Python wrapper for IgBLAST v1.9, and V/J genes and CDR3 were assigned using IMGT germline references. Reads were removed for weak V/J assignments (E-value above 1e-6), missing CDR3, stop codons, out-of-frame junctions, or ambiguous translated residues. A V3J clonotype was defined by an identical inferred V gene, J gene, and CDR3 amino acid sequence. Percentage overlap between repertoires was calculated by dividing the number of shared unique clonotypes by the size of the smaller repertoire. RTK rarefaction, the Chao1 estimator, and Recon v2.1 estimates of unobserved clonotypes were used to assess repertoire richness. OLGA was used to compute generation probabilities for all TCRbeta clonotypes that the gDNA method yielded from a few donors. TCRdb retrieved this table from immuneACCESS and kept in-frame rearrangements only. Not all clones are present; in checked studies, unresolved V genes account for under half, and no reason is known for the remainder. The V and J calls and the clone size are those of that table, but D and trimming were determined from the DNA. The table for this sample lists about 2 million clones; less than 95% of them were counted only once. Jointly, the top ten make up approximately 1.2% of the sample.

From a lookup of the germline V gene (reference sequence), CDR1 and CDR2 are SEHNR and FQNEAQ. The CDR3 starts with the cysteine, ends with the phenylalanine, and has 13 residues. The entry retains the CDR3 DNA only, 39 bases that are in frame from base 1. V and J are truncated by 3 bases and 2 bases respectively, leaving an intervening sequence of 8 bases. In regard to this clone: Its antigen is currently not known. No qualities accompany the bases; no much larger clone lies one base away.

This sequence uses TRBV7-9 and TRBJ2-7, with the D gene uncertain. The sequence was collected from a man between 18 and 29 years old in good health. What was sequenced was naive CD8+ T cells sorted from blood. Reading the label with the study, this specimen's cell subset or site is: CD45RA+CCR7+. The CDR3 reads CASSFARAYEQYF. At the DNA level, the sequence is TGTGCCAGCAGCTTTGCCCGGGCCTACGAGCAGTACTTC.